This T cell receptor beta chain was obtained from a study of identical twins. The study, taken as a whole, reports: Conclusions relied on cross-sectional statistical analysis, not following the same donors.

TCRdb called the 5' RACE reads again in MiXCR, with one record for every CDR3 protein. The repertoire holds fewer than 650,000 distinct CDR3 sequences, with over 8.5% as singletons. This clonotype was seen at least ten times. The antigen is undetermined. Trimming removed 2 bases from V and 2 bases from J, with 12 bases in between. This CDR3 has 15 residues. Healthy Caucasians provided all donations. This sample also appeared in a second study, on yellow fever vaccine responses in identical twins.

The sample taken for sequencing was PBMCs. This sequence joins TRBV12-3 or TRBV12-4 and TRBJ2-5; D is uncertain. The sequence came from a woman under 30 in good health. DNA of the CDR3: TGTGCCAGCAGTTTATCAGGACCTCTACAAGAGACCCAGTACTTC. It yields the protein CASSLSGPLQETQYF.